Presented here are 21 T cell receptor beta chains from one specimen sequenced in a study of blood T cells in healthy people across ages. A second PCR of 7 to 11 cycles used a sample-barcoded 5' primer and a J-beta primer mix. TCRdb used MiXCR to reprocess the 5' RACE reads, holding one entry per CDR3 protein. This repertoire shows approximately 1,700,000 distinct CDR3 sequences, 30% to 40% found once; its top ten account for around 23%. Sequenced sample: blood. Every receptor here comes from a human donor in good health.

A remark on this clonotype: One end of the junction fails to match germline, which may point to a read error. The chain employs TRBV11-2 and TRBJ2-1, with a possible D match to TRBD2 (5 bases). Germline V gene lookup returns CDR1 SGHAT and CDR2 FQNNGV. This CDR3 contains 18 residues. CDR3 DNA: TGTGCCAGCAGCCTCTTAAGTCCTGGAGCGGTCTCCCACAATGAGCAGTTCTTC. It encodes CASSLLSPGAVSHNEQFF.

This clonotype was counted between two and nine times. V usage is TRBV12-3 or TRBV12-4 and J usage is TRBJ2-3; the D is unclear. The CDR3 consists of 14 residues. The V and J ends lost 1 base and 6 bases respectively, with 11 bases between them. This CDR3 is CASSLEQPMDTQYF. CDR3 DNA: TGTGCCAGCAGTTTAGAGCAGCCCATGGATACGCAGTATTTT.

This clonotype has a single count. The rearrangement links TRBV7-8 to TRBJ1-5, with D uncertain. Trimming took 2 bases from V and 5 from J, leaving 13 bases between them. Germline V CDR1 and CDR2: SGHVS, FQNEAQ. This CDR3 contains 15 residues. The CDR3 region has the DNA TGTGCCAGCAGCTTACGGGTAGGGCCAGATCAGCCCCAGCATTTT. Its translation: CASSLRVGPDQPQHF. The variable domain in full, completed from reference TRBV7-8 and TRBJ1-5, reads GAGVSQSPRYKVAKRGQDVALRCDPISGHVSLFWYQQALGQGPEFLTYFQNEAQLDKSGLPSDRFFAERPEGSVSTLKIQRTQQEDSAVYLCASSLRVGPDQPQHFGDGTRLSIL.

As DNA, the CDR3 is TGTGCCAGCAGCTTCGGCAGGGAGCGAGAAAACTATGGCTACACCTTC. It codes for CASSFGRERENYGYTF. The V and J genes are TRBV7-2 and TRBJ1-2, with D maybe TRBD1 (5 bases). Germline CDR1 and CDR2: SGHTA and FQGNSA. This CDR3 has 16 residues. Trimming left V 3 bases short and J 2 bases short, with 16 bases between.

V gene TRBV7-2 combines with J gene TRBJ2-7; D is uncertain. Between the trimmed V and J ends, which lost 1 base and 5 bases, there was a span of 9 bases. Looked up from germline, CDR1 is SGHTA and CDR2 is FQGNSA. The CDR3 runs 13 residues. This CDR3 reads CASSLVFVDEQYF. The CDR3 nucleotides read TGTGCCAGCAGCTTAGTTTTCGTCGACGAGCAGTACTTC. Using reference TRBV7-2 and TRBJ2-7 for the parts outside the CDR3, the full variable domain is GAGVSQSPSNKVTEKGKDVELRCDPISGHTALYWYRQSLGQGLEFLIYFQGNSAPDKSGLPSDRFSAERTGGSVSTLTIQRTQQEDSAVYLCASSLVFVDEQYFGPGTRLTVT.

In DNA form, the CDR3 reads TGCGCCAGCAGCTTGGAGCGACTAGAGAACACCGGGGAGCTGTTTTTT. Amino acids: CASSLERLENTGELFF. The chain employs TRBV5-1 and TRBJ2-2; perhaps TRBD2 as D (6 bases). CDR1 and CDR2 (germline): SGHRS, YFSETQ. The CDR3 length is 16 residues. Trimming pared 0 bases from V and 1 base from J, leaving 10 bases between.

V is TRBV15 and J is TRBJ1-2; D remains ambiguous. Germline loops: CDR1 LNHNV, CDR2 YYDKDF (reference sequence). V lost 4 bases and J lost 4, with 16 bases in between. The length of the CDR3 is 15 residues. In DNA, the CDR3 is TGTGCCACCAGCACTATACAACTCCCACTCTATGGCTACACCTTC. Translating it yields CATSTIQLPLYGYTF.

This clonotype was observed many times. The chain carries TRBV4-1 and TRBJ2-5; tentative D call: TRBD2 (6 bases). The CDR3 is made up of 14 amino acids. The ends were cut back, 1 base at V and 5 bases at J, with 11 bases in the middle. Germline V gene lookup returns CDR1 MGHRA and CDR2 YSYEKL. Here the CDR3 reads CASSQGLAFETQYF. The CDR3 nucleotides read TGCGCCAGCAGCCAAGGGCTAGCGTTTGAGACCCAGTACTTC.

The genes are TRBV7-8 and TRBJ2-5; D remains ambiguous. Germline CDR1 reads SGHVS; CDR2 reads FQNEAQ. V lost 1 base to trimming and J lost 1 base, with 16 bases between them. CDR3 size: 17 residues. CDR3 residues: CASSLGTRRTTQETQYF. CDR3 DNA sequence: TGTGCCAGCAGCTTAGGCACCAGACGGACGACCCAAGAGACCCAGTACTTC.

V gene TRBV12-3 or TRBV12-4 combines with J gene TRBJ2-1, with D possibly being TRBD2 (6 bases). V shed 11 bases and J shed 4 bases, with 18 bases lying between them. The CDR3 spans 14 residues. In nucleotides, the CDR3 is TGTGCCCGCGTCCCGAGCGGGCCTTACAATGAGCAGTTCTTC. Its translation is CARVPSGPYNEQFF.

The chain combines TRBV5-1 with TRBJ2-1; 8 nucleotides agree with TRBD2. CDR3 length equals 15 residues. Germline V gene data show CDR1 as SGHRS and CDR2 as YFSETQ. V dropped 2 bases and J dropped 7; count of bases not matched to a gene: 8. The CDR3 is CASSFIGGGPNEQFF. In DNA, the CDR3 is TGCGCCAGCAGCTTCATTGGCGGGGGGCCTAATGAGCAGTTCTTC.

This chain uses TRBV6-5 with TRBJ1-4; D is ambiguous. V shed 2 bases and J shed 4 bases, with 11 bases lying between them. Germline-derived CDR1 and CDR2 are MNHEY and SVGAGI. The CDR3 has 15 amino acids. Here the CDR3 reads CASSYHGRVNEKLFF. The CDR3 nucleotides read TGTGCCAGCAGTTACCACGGGCGGGTTAATGAAAAACTGTTTTTT.

In this sample, this clonotype turned up once. A far larger clone is just one base off, so this is likely a read error. This chain uses TRBV7-3 with TRBJ2-1; D call uncertain. The germline CDR1 and CDR2 sequences are SGHTA and FQGTGA. This CDR3 spans 13 amino acids. DNA for the CDR3: TGTGCCAGCAGCTTAGCCTCCTACAATGATCAGTTCTTC. Residues: CASSLASYNDQFF. The variable domain in full, completed from reference TRBV7-3 and TRBJ2-1, reads GAGVSQTPSNKVTEKGKYVELRCDPISGHTALYWYRQSLGQGPEFLIYFQGTGAADDSGLPNDRFFAVRPEGSVSTLKIQRTERGDSAVYLCASSLASYNDQFFGPGTRLTVL.

This clonotype was picked up many times. V usage is TRBV20-1 and J usage is TRBJ2-4; the match to TRBD1 covers 8 bases. Germline CDR1 and CDR2: DFQATT and SNEGSKA (reference sequence). The CDR3 runs 14 residues. V trimming: 0 bases; J trimming: 8 bases; junction bases outside the gene matches: 6. CDR3 loop: CSAREQGAGYIQYF. In DNA form, the CDR3 reads TGCAGTGCTAGAGAGCAGGGGGCGGGATACATTCAGTACTTC.

The chain joins TRBV5-6 to TRBJ1-4; 10 positions agree with TRBD1. Trimming took 4 bases from V and 8 from J; bases not matched to a gene: 8. The germline CDR1 and CDR2 sequences are SGHDT and YYEEEE. The CDR3 sequence is 15 residues long. The CDR3 region is CASSGGQGEGEKLFF. DNA for the CDR3: TGTGCCAGCAGCGGAGGACAGGGGGAGGGGGAAAAACTGTTTTTT.

The count of this clonotype is one. The DNA of the CDR3 is TGTGCCAGCAGTTACGGGGGGCTAATTAATGAGCAGTACTTC. The encoded protein is CASSYGGLINEQYF. The rearrangement links TRBV12-3 or TRBV12-4 to TRBJ2-4; D might be TRBD2 (7 bases). Trimming cost V 4 bases and J 13 bases, with 20 bases left between them. The length of the CDR3 is 14 residues.

The J gene is TRBJ2-4, the V gene TRBV20-1; weak D call: TRBD1 (6 bases). The J call may not be correct, given that the DNA end is closer to TRBJ2-5. Germline assignment: CDR1 DFQATT and CDR2 SNEGSKA (reference sequence). This CDR3 comprises 14 residues. The CDR3 is CSAGGAGVRETQYF. In nucleotides, the CDR3 is TGCAGTGCTGGCGGCGCAGGGGTGAGGGAGACCCAGTACTTC.

This clonotype has at least ten counts. Germline is not matched at one junction end, which may reflect a read error. The chain combines TRBV7-3 with TRBJ2-1, with 14 bases lining up with TRBD2. CDR1 is SGHTA and CDR2 is FQGTGA in the germline V gene. CDR3 size: 15 residues. The CDR3 here is CASSLGTSGGDEQFF. As DNA, the CDR3 is TGCGCCAGCAGCTTGGGGACTAGCGGGGGAGATGAGCAGTTCTTC.

The chain carries TRBV29-1 and TRBJ1-1; 8 bases line up with TRBD1. CDR1 is SQVTM, CDR2 ANQGSEA, per germline. V trimming: 7 bases; J trimming: 1 base; junction bases outside the gene matches: 11. CDR3 length: 15 amino acids. The chain's CDR3 is CSADRGNPENTEAFF. The CDR3 DNA follows: TGCAGCGCCGACAGGGGTAACCCCGAGAACACTGAAGCTTTCTTT. Full variable domain (rest looked up from reference TRBV29-1 and TRBJ1-1): SAVISQKPSRDICQRGTSLTIQCQVDSQVTMMFWYRQQPGQSLTLIATANQGSEATYESGFVIDKFPISRPNLTFSTLTVSNMSPEDSSIYLCSADRGNPENTEAFFGQGTRLTVV.

The chain recombines TRBV5-5 with TRBJ1-1; a weak D match, TRBD1 (5 bases). The germline CDR1 and CDR2 sequences are SGHKS and YYEKEE (reference sequence). V gave up 2 bases and J gave up 0 bases, with 11 bases separating them. This CDR3 region has 15 residues. CDR3 loop: CASSFAGNVNTEAFF. DNA for the CDR3: TGTGCCAGCAGCTTCGCAGGGAATGTGAACACTGAAGCTTTCTTT.

This CDR3 is CSVTDSSYEQYF. CDR3 bases: TGCAGCGTGACGGACAGTTCCTACGAGCAGTACTTC. The rearrangement links TRBV29-1 to TRBJ2-7; maybe TRBD1 (6 bases). The CDR3 covers 12 residues. Germline-derived CDR1 and CDR2 are SQVTM and ANQGSEA. V gave up 6 bases and J gave up 1 base, with 10 bases separating them.